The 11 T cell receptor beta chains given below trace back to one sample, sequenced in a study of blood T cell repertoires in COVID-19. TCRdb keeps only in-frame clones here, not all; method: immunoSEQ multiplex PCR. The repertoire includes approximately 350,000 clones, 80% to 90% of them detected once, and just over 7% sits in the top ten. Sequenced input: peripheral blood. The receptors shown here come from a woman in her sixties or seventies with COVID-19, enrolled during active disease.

The CDR3 bases are TGTGCCACTTCGACAGGAGATTACTCTGGAAACACCATATATTTT. This translates into CATSTGDYSGNTIYF. The chain has TRBV5-5 and TRBJ1-3; possibly TRBD1 for D (6 bases). Germline lookup yields CDR1 SGHKS and CDR2 YYEKEE (reference sequence). This CDR3 is built from 15 residues. Trimming took off 9 bases at V and 0 bases at J, with 16 bases between the two ends. Full variable domain (remainder filled in from reference TRBV5-5 and TRBJ1-3): DAGVTQSPTHLIKTRGQQVTLRCSPISGHKSVSWYQQVLGQGPQFIFQYYEKEERGRGNFPDRFSARQFPNYSSELNVNALLLGDSALYLCATSTGDYSGNTIYFGEGSWLTVV.

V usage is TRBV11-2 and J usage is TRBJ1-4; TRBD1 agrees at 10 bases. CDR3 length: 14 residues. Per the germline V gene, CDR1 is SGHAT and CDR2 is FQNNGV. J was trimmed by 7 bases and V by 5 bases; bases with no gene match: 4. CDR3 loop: CASSPWTGGEKLFF. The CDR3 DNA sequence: TGTGCCAGCAGCCCCTGGACAGGGGGTGAAAAACTGTTTTTT.

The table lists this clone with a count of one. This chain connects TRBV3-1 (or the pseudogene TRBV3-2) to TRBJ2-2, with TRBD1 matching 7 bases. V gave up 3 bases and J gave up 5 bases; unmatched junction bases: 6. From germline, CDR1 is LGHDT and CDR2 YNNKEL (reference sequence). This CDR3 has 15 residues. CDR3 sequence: CASSQHAGGTGELFF. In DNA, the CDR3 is TGTGCCAGCAGCCAGCACGCAGGGGGAACCGGGGAGCTGTTTTTT.

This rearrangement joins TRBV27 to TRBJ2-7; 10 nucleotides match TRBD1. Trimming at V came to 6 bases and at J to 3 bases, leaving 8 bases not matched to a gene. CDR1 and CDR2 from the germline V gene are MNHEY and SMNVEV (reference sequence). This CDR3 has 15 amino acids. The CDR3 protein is CASSSLGTGVYEQYF. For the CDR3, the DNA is TGTGCCAGCAGCTCACTCGGGACAGGGGTCTACGAGCAGTACTTC.

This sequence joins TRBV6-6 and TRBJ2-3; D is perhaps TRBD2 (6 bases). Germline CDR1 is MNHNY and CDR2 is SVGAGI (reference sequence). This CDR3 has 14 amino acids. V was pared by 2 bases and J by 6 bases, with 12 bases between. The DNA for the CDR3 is TGTGCCAGCAGTTACCGGGAGAAATCGGATACGCAGTATTTT. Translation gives CASSYREKSDTQYF.

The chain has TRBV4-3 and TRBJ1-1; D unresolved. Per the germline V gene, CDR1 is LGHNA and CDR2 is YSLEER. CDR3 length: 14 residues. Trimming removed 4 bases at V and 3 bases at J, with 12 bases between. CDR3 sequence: CASSPSTYDTEAFF. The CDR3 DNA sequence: TGCGCCAGCAGCCCCTCCACATACGACACTGAAGCTTTCTTT.

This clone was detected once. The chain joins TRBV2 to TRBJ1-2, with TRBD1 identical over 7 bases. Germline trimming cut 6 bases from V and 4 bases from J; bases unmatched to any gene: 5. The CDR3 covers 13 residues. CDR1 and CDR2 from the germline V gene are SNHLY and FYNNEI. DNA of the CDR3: TGTGCCAGCAGCGGGACAGACCTCTATGGCTACACCTTC. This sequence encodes CASSGTDLYGYTF.

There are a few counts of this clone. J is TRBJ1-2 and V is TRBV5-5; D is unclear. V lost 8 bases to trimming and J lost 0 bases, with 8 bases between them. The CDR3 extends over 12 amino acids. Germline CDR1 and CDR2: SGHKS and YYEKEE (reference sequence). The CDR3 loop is CASRIANYGYTF. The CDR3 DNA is TGTGCCAGTCGTATAGCTAACTATGGCTACACCTTC.

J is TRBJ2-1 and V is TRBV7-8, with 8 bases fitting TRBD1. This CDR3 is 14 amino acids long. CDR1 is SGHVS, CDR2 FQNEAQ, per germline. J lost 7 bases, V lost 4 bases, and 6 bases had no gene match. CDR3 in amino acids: CASSSDRGGNEQFF. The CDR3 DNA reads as TGTGCCAGCAGCTCCGACAGGGGTGGGAATGAGCAGTTCTTC.

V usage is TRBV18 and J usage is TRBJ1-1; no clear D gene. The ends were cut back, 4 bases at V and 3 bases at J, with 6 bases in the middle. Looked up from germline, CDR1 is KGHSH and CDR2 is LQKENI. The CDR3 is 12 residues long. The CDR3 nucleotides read TGTGCCAGCTCACGAGGTCACACTGAAGCTTTCTTT. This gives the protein CASSRGHTEAFF.

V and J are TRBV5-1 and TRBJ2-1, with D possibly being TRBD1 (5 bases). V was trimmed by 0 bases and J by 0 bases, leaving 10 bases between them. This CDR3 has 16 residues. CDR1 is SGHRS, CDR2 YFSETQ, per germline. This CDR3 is CASSLEKGPSYNEQFF. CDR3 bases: TGCGCCAGCAGCTTGGAAAAGGGGCCCTCCTACAATGAGCAGTTCTTC.